The rows below give T cell receptor beta chains drawn from one sample of a study of blood T cell repertoires in COVID-19. Produced via immunoSEQ multiplex PCR; TCRdb's table is partial and in-frame only. Found here are tens of thousands of clones, approximately 88% of them singletons; the top ten hold 0.95% to 1.5%. Sequences were obtained from peripheral blood. The receptors were sampled from a woman aged 60-70 years with acute or convalescent COVID-19. Both conserved end residues are part of each CDR3. D genes are given only for firm matches. Size tells how often a clone was seen (once, few, many) or the class of an expanded clone, and some rows leave it out.

TRBJ1-2,TRBD1,.,TRBV7-9,TGTGCCAGCAGCTTAGCTGGGGGTTATAGGGGGCCCTTCTATGGCTACACCTTC,CASSLAGGYRGPFYGYTF
TRBJ1-2,TRBD1,.,TRBV6-5,TGTGCCAGCACGGTGGCAGGGGGCTTGAGAGGCTACACCTTC,CASTVAGGLRGYTF
TRBJ1-1,.,.,TRBV30,TGTGCCTGGAGTACCTGGGGCAGTATTTACACTGAAGCTTTCTTT,CAWSTWGSIYTEAFF
TRBJ1-2,.,.,TRBV6-5,TGTGCCAGCCGCGACCGGGACACGTGGGATGGCTACACCTTC,CASRDRDTWDGYTF
TRBJ2-1,TRBD2,.,TRBV5-6,TGTGCCAGCAGCTTGGCTAGCGGGATTTACTTGTCCTACAATGAGCAGTTCTTC,CASSLASGIYLSYNEQFF
TRBJ1-4,TRBD1,few,TRBV6-2/TRBV6-3,TGTGCCAGCAGTACAAGGACAGGGAAAGGTGAAAAACTGTTTTTT,CASSTRTGKGEKLFF
TRBJ2-5,TRBD2,.,TRBV9,TGTGCCAGCGATGCGGGAGGGCCGGGGAAGACCCAGTACTTC,CASDAGGPGKTQYF
TRBJ1-2,.,.,TRBV2,TGTGCCAGTTACAGGGTGCTGGAAGGCTACACCTTC,CASYRVLEGYTF
TRBJ1-5,.,few,TRBV6-9,TGTGCCAGCAGTTATATCCCCAGGGTTTGTGCAAGCAATCAGCCCCAGCATTTT,CASSYIPRVCASNQPQHF
TRBJ2-1,TRBD2,.,TRBV6-5,TGTGCCAGCAAGGCGGGGGGGTTCTACAATGAGCAGTTCTTC,CASKAGGFYNEQFF
TRBJ1-6,.,.,TRBV6-5,TGTGCCAGCGGAGTGACTTCACCCCTCCACTTT,CASGVTSPLHF
TRBJ2-2,.,once,TRBV5-1,TGCGCCAGCAGCTCGGACACCGGGGAGCTGTTTTTT,CASSSDTGELFF
TRBJ2-5,.,.,TRBV20-1,TGCAGTGTACAGATCAAAGAGACCCAGTACTTC,CSVQIKETQYF
TRBJ1-2,TRBD1,few,TRBV6-5,TGTGCCAGCAGTTACGGACAGGGCGGATATGGCTACACCTTC,CASSYGQGGYGYTF
TRBJ1-6,.,.,TRBV5-1,TGCGCCAGCAGCCCCGGGACGGGGCGGGGTTGGGCCCTCCACTTT,CASSPGTGRGWALHF
TRBJ1-2,.,.,TRBV20-1,TGCAGTGCTAGGAGGACAGATGGCTACACCTTC,CSARRTDGYTF
TRBJ1-4,.,few,TRBV10-1,TGCGCCAGCAGTGAGTCGAGTAGGGGCGAAAAACTGTTTTTT,CASSESSRGEKLFF
TRBJ2-5,TRBD2,.,TRBV7-9,TGTGCCAGCAGCGTGACTAGCGGGGGGCAAGAGACCCAGTACTTC,CASSVTSGGQETQYF
TRBJ2-3,.,.,TRBV13,TGTGCCAGCCTAGGGGGTAGCACAGATACGCAGTATTTT,CASLGGSTDTQYF
TRBJ2-5,.,.,TRBV3-1/TRBV3-2,TGTGCCAGCAGCCAAGGACGGGGGTTGGAGACCCAGTACTTC,CASSQGRGLETQYF
TRBJ1-2,.,.,TRBV6-5,TGTGCCAGCAGTTACTCGATGGGCGGGAACTATGGCTACACCTTC,CASSYSMGGNYGYTF
TRBJ1-4,.,.,TRBV4-1,TGCGCCAGCAGCCAAGATCTTTCGGTTTCTAATAAAAAACTGTTTTTT,CASSQDLSVSNKKLFF
TRBJ1-1,.,.,TRBV19,TGTGCCGGAATGAGAAACGGGGACACTGAAGCTTTCTTT,CAGMRNGDTEAFF
TRBJ2-3,TRBD1,.,TRBV2,TGTGCCAGCAGTGCGGTCACCCGGGTAGGGGACAGTACGCAGTATTTT,CASSAVTRVGDSTQYF
TRBJ2-1,.,.,TRBV6-2/TRBV6-3,TGTGCCAGCAGTTACGTCTATTACAATGAGCAGTTCTTC,CASSYVYYNEQFF
TRBJ1-2,.,.,TRBV3-1/TRBV3-2,TGTGCCAGCAGCCCAAGCTCAGGGGTTTGGGGCTACACCTTC,CASSPSSGVWGYTF
TRBJ1-2,TRBD1,.,TRBV5-1,TGCGCCAGCAGCTTGGTCGCAGGGGGCGCGAGGAATGGCTACACCTTC,CASSLVAGGARNGYTF
TRBJ2-2,.,few,TRBV3-1/TRBV3-2,TGTGCCAGCAGCCAAGTGGCGGGCGGGGAGCTGTTTTTT,CASSQVAGGELFF
TRBJ1-5,.,.,TRBV28,TGTGCCAGCAGTTTACCTCAGAATGTTCAGCCCCAGCATTTT,CASSLPQNVQPQHF
TRBJ2-3,.,.,TRBV29-1,TGCAGCGTAAGAGCGGAATCTAGCACAGATACGCAGTATTTT,CSVRAESSTDTQYF
TRBJ1-1,.,.,TRBV6-5,TGTGCCAGCAGTTACTCAGGCCAGAGAGGGACTGAAGCTTTCTTT,CASSYSGQRGTEAFF
TRBJ1-1,TRBD1,.,TRBV4-1,TGCGCCAGCAGCCAAGAACGGACAGGGGGCGAAACTGAAGCTTTCTTT,CASSQERTGGETEAFF
TRBJ2-1,TRBD2,.,TRBV10-3,TGTGCCATGGGCCAGCGGGAGAGGGATGAGCAGTTCTTC,CAMGQRERDEQFF
TRBJ2-3,.,.,TRBV7-2,TGTGCCAGCAGCTTTCGACACCGCACAGATACGCAGTATTTT,CASSFRHRTDTQYF
TRBJ2-5,.,.,TRBV5-1,TGCGCCAGCAGCTTGGGAGGCGCGGGAACGGAGGAGACCCAGTACTTC,CASSLGGAGTEETQYF
TRBJ1-2,TRBD1,once,TRBV11-2,TGTGCCAGCAGCTTGGGGGTGACAGGGGGAGGATACACCTTC,CASSLGVTGGGYTF
TRBJ2-5,.,.,TRBV6-4,TGTGCCAGCAGTAGGACGGGGGAAGAGACCCAGTACTTC,CASSRTGEETQYF
TRBJ2-5,.,.,TRBV5-6,TGTGCCAGCAGCACCGGTGAGACCCAGTACTTC,CASSTGETQYF
TRBJ2-5,TRBD2,.,TRBV2,TGTGCCAGCAGTGAAGGACTAGCGGGAGATGAGACCCAGTACTTC,CASSEGLAGDETQYF
TRBJ2-1,TRBD2,.,TRBV18,TGTGCCAGCTCACCACTCGGGGCTAGCGGGAACCCGAGCTCCTACAATGAGCAGTTCTTC,CASSPLGASGNPSSYNEQFF